This T cell receptor beta chain was retrieved from a study of blood T cell repertoires in COVID-19. At the level of the study: Sites across the United States, Italy and Spain contributed samples from acute and convalescent COVID-19. T cells, B-cell-depleted T cells, or PBMCs provided the cDNA or gDNA that served as material.

In the authors' methods: Estimates of nucleated cell counts were drawn from the amplification of reference gene primers. The data were produced by immunoSEQ multiplex PCR, yet TCRdb's version contains in-frame clones alone and is incomplete. Clone size and the V and J calls come from that table; the DNA yielded D and trimming. Of 190,000 or so clones listed, around 83% are singletons. CDR3 length equals 14 residues. The germline CDR1 and CDR2 sequences are SGDLS and YYNGEE. V was clipped by 5 bases and J by 3 bases, with 15 bases between them. This clonotype originated in a man aged 45 to 65 with active or convalescent COVID-19. The genes are TRBV9 and TRBJ2-7; possibly TRBD2 for D (6 bases). Sequenced input: peripheral blood. The CDR3, as DNA: TGTGCCAGCAGTGCCGGGACGGGGGACTACGAGCAGTACTTC. This translates into CASSAGTGDYEQYF. Looking up the rest from reference TRBV9 and TRBJ2-7 gives the full variable domain: DSGVTQTPKHLITATGQRVTLRCSPRSGDLSVYWYQQSLDQGLQFLIQYYNGEERAKGNILERFSAQQFPDLHSELNLSSLELGDSALYFCASSAGTGDYEQYFGPGTRLTVT.